Below, 25 T cell receptor beta chains from the same sample are listed, as sequenced in a study of cytotoxic CD8 clonotypes in ibrutinib-treated CLL. Produced via immunoSEQ multiplex PCR; TCRdb's table is partial and in-frame only. The sample yields tens of thousands of clones, around 84% seen once. The sequenced sample was PBMCs, obtained before ibrutinib treatment. The source of these receptors is a human donor with chronic lymphocytic leukemia.

The CDR3 loop is CASSVDGGTRRQYF. The CDR3 DNA reads TGTGCCAGCAGCGTAGACGGAGGGACGCGAAGGCAGTACTTC. The genes are TRBV9 and TRBJ2-7, with a tentative D call TRBD2 (6 bases). The length of the CDR3 is 14 residues. Looked up from germline, CDR1 is SGDLS and CDR2 is YYNGEE. With 0 bases removed from V and 9 bases from J, the gap between germline ends came to 16 bases.

This clone came up once. J is TRBJ2-3 and V is TRBV6-5; a possible D gene is TRBD1 (6 bases). Trimming pared 5 bases from V and 2 bases from J, leaving 11 bases between. CDR3 length: 14 residues. Germline V gene data show CDR1 as MNHEY and CDR2 as SVGAGI. The CDR3 reads CASSRTVTTDTQYF. CDR3 in DNA: TGTGCCAGCAGTAGGACAGTGACCACAGATACGCAGTATTTT.

The chain carries TRBV28 and TRBJ1-2; D might be TRBD1 (6 bases). CDR1 and CDR2 from the germline V gene are MDHEN and SYDVKM. The ends were cut back, 6 bases at V and 4 bases at J, with 15 bases in the middle. This CDR3 has 14 amino acids. DNA of the CDR3: TGTGCCAGCAGGGCACAGGGCCACCCCTATGGCTACACCTTC. As protein: CASRAQGHPYGYTF.

This clone occurred once. This rearrangement joins TRBV4-2 to TRBJ1-5; D possibly corresponds to TRBD1 (6 bases). Germline loops: CDR1 LGHNA, CDR2 YNFKEQ. Trimming took 0 bases from V and 7 from J, leaving 13 bases between them. The CDR3 is 15 residues long. CDR3 nucleotides: TGTGCCAGCAGCCAAGATGAGGGGGGCGGACAGCCCCAGCATTTT. Translation gives CASSQDEGGGQPQHF.

The chain has TRBV7-9 and TRBJ1-2, with 7 bases fitting TRBD1. The CDR3 loop spans 12 amino acids. Germline lookup yields CDR1 SEHNR and CDR2 FQNEAQ (reference sequence). The junction had 4 bases not matched to a gene; V was cut back by 5 bases and J by 7 bases. The CDR3 DNA reads as TGTGCCAGCAGCCCAGGGACAGTTGGCTACACCTTC. Amino acids: CASSPGTVGYTF.

The chain is built from TRBV4-2 and TRBJ1-1; D is undetermined. Per the germline V gene, CDR1 is LGHNA and CDR2 is YNFKEQ. Between the trimmed V and J ends, which lost 0 bases and 3 bases, there was a span of 8 bases. The CDR3 contains 14 residues. The DNA for the CDR3 is TGTGCCAGCAGCCAAGATCGAATTTACACTGAAGCTTTCTTT. This translates into CASSQDRIYTEAFF.

CDR3 sequence: CAWSLQGAGNTEAFF. The CDR3 DNA follows: TGTGCCTGGAGTCTACAGGGGGCAGGGAACACTGAAGCTTTCTTT. The rearrangement links TRBV30 to TRBJ1-1; 9 bases are shared with TRBD1. Trimming took 2 bases from V and 1 from J; bases not matched to a gene: 5. This CDR3 has 15 residues. The germline gives CDR1 GTSNPN, CDR2 SVGIG (reference sequence).

V gene TRBV4-3 combines with J gene TRBJ1-2, with D possibly matching TRBD1 (6 bases). From germline, CDR1 is LGHNA and CDR2 YSLEER. V was clipped by 0 bases and J by 5 bases, with 16 bases between them. There are 16 residues in the CDR3. CDR3 nucleotides: TGCGCCAGCAGCCAAGAAGAACAGGGTTTTAATTATGGCTACACCTTC. Its translation: CASSQEEQGFNYGYTF.

The chain links TRBV2 to TRBJ1-4; D ambiguous. Germline values: CDR1 SNHLY, CDR2 FYNNEI. The length of the CDR3 is 13 residues. V was clipped by 6 bases and J by 5 bases, with 10 bases between them. Written as DNA, the CDR3 is TGTGCCAGCAGCTCCTCGGGCAATGAAAAACTGTTTTTT. This sequence encodes CASSSSGNEKLFF.

In its sample, this clone was seen a few times. The chain is built from TRBV9 and TRBJ2-1; D might be TRBD2 (5 bases). CDR3 size: 12 residues. Germline-derived CDR1 and CDR2 are SGDLS and YYNGEE. The V and J ends lost 3 bases and 9 bases respectively, with 10 bases between them. The CDR3 sequence: CASSAVGGEQFF. In DNA form, the CDR3 reads TGTGCCAGCAGCGCGGTAGGAGGTGAGCAGTTCTTC.

The chain links TRBV30 to TRBJ2-1; no clear D. The length of the CDR3 is 13 residues. Trimming shortened V by 3 bases and J by 8 bases, and 14 bases separated the two germline ends. The germline V gene has CDR1 GTSNPN and CDR2 SVGIG (reference sequence). CDR3 in amino acids: CAWSSGGEYEQFF. In DNA, the CDR3 is TGTGCCTGGAGCTCCGGTGGAGAGTATGAGCAGTTCTTC.

The genes are TRBV27 and TRBJ1-2, with a weak D call TRBD1 (6 bases). Trimming pared 2 bases from V and 4 bases from J, leaving 14 bases between. This CDR3 contains 15 residues. Germline V gives CDR1 MNHEY, CDR2 SMNVEV (reference sequence). Here the CDR3 reads CASSLKWGQLYGYTF. For the CDR3, the DNA is TGTGCCAGCAGTTTAAAATGGGGGCAGCTCTATGGCTACACCTTC.

The chain combines TRBV6-5 with TRBJ2-2; 8 bases match TRBD2. Trimming took 6 bases from V and 6 from J; bases not matched to a gene: 9. The CDR3 consists of 15 residues. Germline V lookup: CDR1 MNHEY, CDR2 SVGAGI. The CDR3: CASSQRETIAGELFF. The CDR3 coding sequence is TGTGCCAGCAGCCAGCGGGAGACAATTGCCGGGGAGCTGTTTTTT.

The V call is TRBV4-1, the J call TRBJ2-7; no clear D. The germline V gene encodes CDR1 MGHRA and CDR2 YSYEKL. V dropped 0 bases and J dropped 3 bases, with 9 bases sitting between them. The CDR3 length is 14 residues. The CDR3 protein is CASSQDRPYYEQYF. The CDR3 nucleotides read TGCGCCAGCAGCCAAGATCGGCCCTACTACGAGCAGTACTTC.

The gene calls are TRBV4-2 and TRBJ2-1, with TRBD1 matching 11 bases. This CDR3 is 19 amino acids long. Per the germline V gene, CDR1 is LGHNA and CDR2 is YNFKEQ. The ends lost 2 bases at V and 8 bases at J; junction bases unmatched: 17. The CDR3 region is CASSQRSTGTGGENHEQFF. The CDR3 DNA follows: TGTGCCAGCAGCCAAAGAAGTACCGGGACAGGGGGAGAGAACCATGAGCAGTTCTTC.

The chain employs TRBV2 and TRBJ1-1, with 8 bases lining up with TRBD1. This CDR3 is built from 13 residues. CDR1 and CDR2 (germline): SNHLY, FYNNEI. Unmatched junction bases numbered 4, after V lost 4 bases and J lost 6 bases. CDR3 nucleotide sequence: TGTGCCAGCAGTGTTGACAGGGGAGCTGAAGCTTTCTTT. Its protein is CASSVDRGAEAFF.

J is TRBJ2-1 and V is TRBV6-1; D perhaps matches TRBD2 (7 bases). Germline loops: CDR1 MNHNS, CDR2 SASEGT. Trimming stripped 10 bases from V and 0 bases from J, with 13 bases between. The CDR3 is 14 amino acids. This chain's CDR3 is CATEGGSSYNEQFF. The CDR3 bases are TGTGCCACCGAGGGGGGGAGCTCCTACAATGAGCAGTTCTTC.

This chain connects TRBV20-1 to TRBJ1-1; no clear D. V was pared by 3 bases and J by 10 bases, with 12 bases between. This CDR3 spans 11 amino acids. The germline gives CDR1 DFQATT, CDR2 SNEGSKA (reference sequence). CDR3 DNA: TGCAGTGCTAGGGTGGGCCCAACAGCTTTCTTT. This encodes CSARVGPTAFF.

The chain employs TRBV29-1 and TRBJ1-2; D gene ambiguous. Germline CDR1 is SQVTM and CDR2 is ANQGSEA. Trimming removed 2 bases from V and 6 bases from J, with 16 bases in between. This CDR3 spans 14 amino acids. CDR3 bases: TGCAGCGTTGAATCCCAGTTGGAGCGGCATGGCTACACCTTC. Encoded protein: CSVESQLERHGYTF.

The CDR3 DNA is TGTGCCTGTGACGAACAGTTAAACACTGAAGCTTTCTTT. It encodes CACDEQLNTEAFF. The V call is TRBV30, the J call TRBJ1-1; D not certain. The CDR3 spans 13 residues. Looked up from germline, CDR1 is GTSNPN and CDR2 is SVGIG (reference sequence). The V end lost 6 bases, the J end lost 2 bases, and 13 bases lay between the germline ends.

V usage is TRBV6-1 and J usage is TRBJ2-1; D not certain. Germline CDR1 reads MNHNS; CDR2 reads SASEGT. V was clipped by 3 bases and J by 1 base, with 19 bases between them. The CDR3 is 18 amino acids. The CDR3 bases are TGTGCCAGCAGTGATACCAGGCGATTCGGCTTTTCCTACAATGAGCAGTTCTTC. This sequence encodes CASSDTRRFGFSYNEQFF.

The rearrangement links TRBV7-6 to TRBJ2-7, with D perhaps TRBD1 (5 bases). Trimming pared 0 bases from V and 4 bases from J, leaving 10 bases between. The CDR3 runs to 14 residues. Germline CDR1 SGHVS, CDR2 FNYEAQ. The CDR3 DNA is TGTGCCAGCAGCTTAGCGGGGCTCATATACGAGCAGTACTTC. Residues: CASSLAGLIYEQYF.

This chain joins TRBV5-1 and TRBJ1-2; D gene ambiguous. Germline CDR1 is SGHRS and CDR2 is YFSETQ. V was shortened by 4 bases and J by 8 bases, with 21 bases between the two germline ends. The CDR3 has 15 amino acids. CDR3 bases: TGCGCCAGCAGCGACCCACTCCGTCCAAGGCGGGGCTACACCTTC. The encoded protein is CASSDPLRPRRGYTF. The full variable domain, its missing parts supplied by reference TRBV5-1 and TRBJ1-2, is KAGVTQTPRYLIKTRGQQVTLSCSPISGHRSVSWYQQTPGQGLQFLFEYFSETQRNKGNFPGRFSGRQFSNSRSEMNVSTLELGDSALYLCASSDPLRPRRGYTFGSGTRLTVV.

The chain combines TRBV18 with TRBJ2-1, with 10 bases that match TRBD2. This CDR3 is built from 15 residues. Per germline, CDR1 KGHSH and CDR2 LQKENI. Losses at the gene ends were 4 bases for V and 4 bases for J; bases not matched to a gene: 4. For the CDR3, the DNA is TGTGCCAGCTCACACGGACTAGCGGATTACAATGAGCAGTTCTTC. Protein product: CASSHGLADYNEQFF.

This chain joins TRBV5-1 and TRBJ2-1, with D perhaps matching TRBD1 (5 bases). This CDR3 contains 15 residues. Germline CDR1 SGHRS, CDR2 YFSETQ. The V end was cut by 3 bases, the J end by 3 bases, with 13 bases between. The chain's CDR3 is CASSSSGARYNEQFF. Here the CDR3 DNA reads TGCGCCAGCAGCTCTAGTGGGGCTCGCTACAATGAGCAGTTCTTC.